One and the same sample provided the 32 T cell receptor beta chains below, sequenced in a study of shared clonotypes between healthy human individuals. Assay used: immunoSEQ multiplex PCR; TCRdb lists only in-frame clones, some missing. Among some 1,900,000 clones listed, over 85% were seen once. Only CD45RO-negative cells positively selected for CCR7 counted as naive CD8 cells, so terminally differentiated effector memory CD45RA+ cells were excluded. Sequenced input: naive CD8+ T cells sorted from blood. These receptors all stem from a man in his late teens or twenties in good health.

The count of this clone is one. V usage is TRBV7-9 and J usage is TRBJ2-1; 10 positions agree with TRBD2. Losses at the gene ends were 1 base for V and 4 bases for J; bases not matched to a gene: 4. This CDR3 comprises 16 residues. CDR1 SEHNR and CDR2 FQNEAQ come from the germline V gene (reference sequence). The DNA for the CDR3 is TGTGCCAGCAGCTTAGAAGCGGGGGGGCGGTACAATGAGCAGTTCTTC. Translated, it gives CASSLEAGGRYNEQFF.

V is TRBV6-5 and J is TRBJ2-7, with D perhaps matching TRBD2 (5 bases). V lost 0 bases and J lost 1, with 13 bases in between. The CDR3 extends over 16 amino acids. Germline CDR1 and CDR2: MNHEY and SVGAGI. This chain's CDR3 is CASSYSTSGNSYEQYF. The CDR3 DNA follows: TGTGCCAGCAGTTACTCGACGAGCGGCAATTCCTACGAGCAGTACTTC.

The chain joins TRBV4-1 to TRBJ2-1, with D perhaps TRBD2 (5 bases). CDR1 is MGHRA, CDR2 YSYEKL, per germline. V was shortened by 2 bases and J by 9 bases, with 11 bases between the two germline ends. This CDR3 contains 13 residues. The CDR3 loop reads CASSQRTEGEQFF. CDR3 in DNA: TGCGCCAGCAGCCAACGAACAGAGGGTGAGCAGTTCTTC.

This clone was observed once. The chain is built from TRBV30 and TRBJ1-5; 7 bases agree with TRBD1. The CDR3 is 15 amino acids. Unmatched junction bases numbered 12, after V lost 6 bases and J lost 4 bases. The germline V gene encodes CDR1 GTSNPN and CDR2 SVGIG (reference sequence). The DNA for the CDR3 is TGTGCCTGTGTAGCGGGGGACAGCTTTAATCAGCCCCAGCATTTT. Translating it yields CACVAGDSFNQPQHF.

This chain connects TRBV9 to TRBJ2-3; the D gene could be TRBD1 or TRBD2 (7 bases each). CDR1 and CDR2 (germline): SGDLS, YYNGEE. V dropped 0 bases and J dropped 6 bases, with 14 bases sitting between them. This CDR3 has 15 amino acids. The CDR3 sequence: CASSVVRGGIDTQYF. CDR3 sequence (DNA): TGTGCCAGCAGCGTAGTCAGGGGGGGAATCGATACGCAGTATTTT.

J is TRBJ1-3 and V is TRBV28; 10 nucleotides agree with TRBD1. V lost 2 bases and J lost 0; bases outside the gene matches: 1. Germline values: CDR1 MDHEN, CDR2 SYDVKM. This CDR3 region has 16 residues. CDR3 residues: CASSLGQGGSGNTIYF. Here the CDR3 DNA reads TGTGCCAGCAGTTTAGGACAGGGGGGCTCTGGAAACACCATATATTTT.

The V and J genes are TRBV27 and TRBJ2-1, with TRBD1 matching 10 bases. Germline V gene data show CDR1 as MNHEY and CDR2 as SMNVEV (reference sequence). The V gene end was trimmed by 0 bases and the J gene end by 5 bases; junction bases not matched to a gene: 7. The CDR3 runs 17 residues. The CDR3 region is CASSLSLGTGANNEQFF. Here the CDR3 DNA reads TGTGCCAGCAGTTTATCCCTCGGGACAGGGGCAAACAATGAGCAGTTCTTC.

This clone is a singleton in its sample. J is TRBJ2-1 and V is TRBV2; D gene unclear. Trimming stripped 8 bases from V and 6 bases from J, with 17 bases between. CDR3 length equals 14 residues. Germline V CDR1 and CDR2: SNHLY, FYNNEI. CDR3 residues: CASRSEPGSNEQFF. For the CDR3, the DNA is TGTGCCAGCCGATCCGAGCCAGGCAGCAATGAGCAGTTCTTC.

V and J are TRBV5-6 and TRBJ1-4, with no clear D. The CDR3 runs 13 residues. CDR1 is SGHDT and CDR2 is YYEEEE in the germline V gene. V lost 1 base and J 5 bases, leaving 6 bases between the germline ends. CDR3 region: CASSLTENEKLFF. The CDR3 coding sequence is TGTGCCAGCAGCTTGACTGAGAATGAAAAACTGTTTTTT.

The chain combines TRBV13 with TRBJ2-7; weak D call: TRBD1 (5 bases). The CDR3 sequence is 15 residues long. Trimming cost V 0 bases and J 3 bases, with 12 bases left between them. Per germline, CDR1 PRHDT and CDR2 FYEKMQ (reference sequence). CDR3 in DNA: TGTGCCAGCAGCTTAGGACAGGAGACCTTCTACGAGCAGTACTTC. Amino acid sequence: CASSLGQETFYEQYF.

As concerns this clone: Other nucleotide sequences in the sample specify the same CDR3. The V call is TRBV5-4, the J call TRBJ2-3; D unclear. CDR1 is SGHNT and CDR2 is YYREEE in the germline V gene (reference sequence). CDR3 size: 14 residues. With 0 bases removed from V and 2 bases from J, the gap between germline ends came to 7 bases. In DNA form, the CDR3 reads TGTGCCAGCAGCTTGGAAGATTCCACAGATACGCAGTATTTT. Translating it yields CASSLEDSTDTQYF.

The V call is TRBV30, the J call TRBJ2-3; D possibly corresponds to TRBD2 (5 bases). The germline gives CDR1 GTSNPN, CDR2 SVGIG (reference sequence). Trimming cost V 1 base and J 3 bases, with 14 bases left between them. This CDR3 has 15 amino acids. This chain's CDR3 is CAWSDGGSSTDTQYF. The CDR3 DNA reads TGTGCCTGGAGTGATGGAGGCAGCTCAACAGATACGCAGTATTTT.

The V and J genes are TRBV9 and TRBJ2-5; perhaps TRBD1 as D (6 bases). Germline V lookup: CDR1 SGDLS, CDR2 YYNGEE. V gave up 2 bases and J gave up 5 bases, with 13 bases separating them. There are 14 residues in the CDR3. Here the CDR3 reads CASSVAPQGETQYF. In nucleotides, the CDR3 is TGTGCCAGCAGCGTCGCGCCGCAGGGGGAGACCCAGTACTTC.

This chain joins TRBV27 and TRBJ2-2; D is ambiguous. V was trimmed by 7 bases and J by 4 bases, leaving 13 bases between them. Germline assignment: CDR1 MNHEY and CDR2 SMNVEV (reference sequence). The CDR3 extends over 14 amino acids. The CDR3 DNA follows: TGTGCCAGCACCCAATTCCGAGGCACCGGGGAGCTGTTTTTT. Translated, it gives CASTQFRGTGELFF.

About this clone: The same CDR3 also results from other DNA sequences found in this sample. V is TRBV7-9 and J is TRBJ2-1, with D perhaps given as TRBD1 or TRBD2 (5 bases each). Germline loops: CDR1 SEHNR, CDR2 FQNEAQ (reference sequence). The V and J ends lost 0 bases and 7 bases respectively, with 7 bases between them. The CDR3 runs to 13 residues. In DNA form, the CDR3 reads TGTGCCAGCAGCTTAGCTGGGGGAAATGAGCAGTTCTTC. It encodes CASSLAGGNEQFF.

This chain joins TRBV9 and TRBJ2-5; 7 nucleotides agree with TRBD1. The CDR3 runs 15 residues. Germline V CDR1 and CDR2: SGDLS, YYNGEE. With 3 bases clipped from V and 5 bases from J, the junction kept 10 bases outside the gene matches. CDR3 in amino acids: CASSDEPDRVETQYF. The DNA of the CDR3 is TGTGCCAGCAGCGACGAACCCGACAGGGTGGAGACCCAGTACTTC.

The gene calls are TRBV7-2 and TRBJ1-5; no definite D call. V was pared by 5 bases and J by 0 bases, with 23 bases between. The CDR3 is 19 amino acids. CDR1 is SGHTA and CDR2 is FQGNSA in the germline V gene. DNA of the CDR3: TGTGCCAGCAGCGACCAAGGACGGAGTTATAGTGCTAGCAATCAGCCCCAGCATTTT. Translating it yields CASSDQGRSYSASNQPQHF.

Regarding this clone: Different DNA sequences within this sample yield the same CDR3. The chain has TRBV5-1 and TRBJ2-1; 10 positions match TRBD2. CDR1 and CDR2 from the germline V gene are SGHRS and YFSETQ. CDR3 length: 15 amino acids. V lost 4 bases and J lost 4; bases outside the gene matches: 5. The CDR3 DNA follows: TGCGCCAGCAGCCCTAGCGGGGGACCTTACAATGAGCAGTTCTTC. Protein sequence: CASSPSGGPYNEQFF. Complete variable domain (other parts from reference TRBV5-1 and TRBJ2-1): KAGVTQTPRYLIKTRGQQVTLSCSPISGHRSVSWYQQTPGQGLQFLFEYFSETQRNKGNFPGRFSGRQFSNSRSEMNVSTLELGDSALYLCASSPSGGPYNEQFFGPGTRLTVL.

The chain employs TRBV9 and TRBJ2-1; D might be TRBD1 (6 bases). This CDR3 contains 14 residues. Trimming pared 4 bases from V and 5 bases from J, leaving 13 bases between. CDR1 is SGDLS and CDR2 is YYNGEE in the germline V gene. The CDR3 region is CASSPGDENNEQFF. CDR3 coding DNA: TGTGCCAGCAGCCCAGGGGACGAGAACAATGAGCAGTTCTTC.

This sequence joins TRBV15 and TRBJ2-5; 11 bases align to TRBD2. After removal of 0 bases from V and 4 bases from J, the junction contained 7 bases not matched to a gene. The CDR3 runs 17 residues. The germline V gene encodes CDR1 LNHNV and CDR2 YYDKDF (reference sequence). The CDR3 sequence: CATSRDWAGLAGETQYF. Written as DNA, the CDR3 is TGTGCCACCAGCAGAGATTGGGCCGGACTAGCGGGAGAGACCCAGTACTTC.

The chain recombines TRBV9 with TRBJ1-4, with D perhaps TRBD1 (5 bases). CDR1 and CDR2 (germline): SGDLS, YYNGEE. This CDR3 has 16 residues. V lost 3 bases and J 0 bases, leaving 12 bases between the germline ends. The CDR3 DNA reads as TGTGCCAGCAGCGCCGACCGGGGGGCAACTAATGAAAAACTGTTTTTT. It yields the protein CASSADRGATNEKLFF.

The V gene is TRBV5-1, the J gene TRBJ1-4, with 8 bases aligning to TRBD1. Germline CDR1 SGHRS, CDR2 YFSETQ. Germline trimming cut 4 bases from V and 8 bases from J; bases unmatched to any gene: 10. CDR3 length: 15 amino acids. CDR3 in amino acids: CASSPRTGSGEKLFF. In DNA, the CDR3 is TGCGCCAGCAGCCCCAGGACAGGGTCGGGGGAAAAACTGTTTTTT.

The rearrangement joins TRBV4-1 to TRBJ1-6; perhaps TRBD1 as D (5 bases). Germline CDR1 and CDR2: MGHRA and YSYEKL. This CDR3 has 16 residues. The germline V and J ends were trimmed by 6 bases and 3 bases, with 15 bases remaining between them. CDR3 in amino acids: CASSPRGTDYNSPLHF. CDR3 sequence (DNA): TGCGCCAGCAGTCCGAGGGGAACGGACTATAATTCACCCCTCCACTTT.

V and J are TRBV27 and TRBJ2-3; 10 bases map to TRBD2. The CDR3 is 17 residues long. CDR1 is MNHEY, CDR2 SMNVEV, per germline (reference sequence). The V segment lost 2 bases and the J segment 0 bases; nucleotides outside the gene matches: 5. The CDR3 spells CASSLLASGGSTDTQYF. In DNA form, the CDR3 reads TGTGCCAGCAGTTTACTAGCTAGCGGGGGAAGCACAGATACGCAGTATTTT.

The chain employs TRBV29-1 and TRBJ2-5; 7 bases are a match to TRBD1. The CDR3 contains 15 residues. Germline V gene data show CDR1 as SQVTM and CDR2 as ANQGSEA. Germline trimming cut 3 bases from V and 1 base from J; bases unmatched to any gene: 8. CDR3 nucleotide sequence: TGCAGCGTTGATCAAAGGGACAGCCTCCAAGAGACCCAGTACTTC. Protein sequence: CSVDQRDSLQETQYF.

The CDR3 loop is CASSTARPPYEQYF. The CDR3 DNA is TGTGCCAGCAGCACCGCCCGGCCGCCCTACGAGCAGTACTTC. The chain employs TRBV27 and TRBJ2-7; D gene unclear. CDR1 is MNHEY and CDR2 is SMNVEV in the germline V gene (reference sequence). V lost 6 bases and J lost 2, with 14 bases in between. The CDR3 spans 14 residues.

The chain combines TRBV7-8 with TRBJ2-7; tentative D call: TRBD2 (5 bases). Germline V gene data show CDR1 as SGHVS and CDR2 as FQNEAQ. This CDR3 contains 14 residues. The germline V and J ends were trimmed by 4 bases and 3 bases, with 13 bases remaining between them. CDR3 amino acids: CASSYERWGYEQYF. The CDR3, as DNA: TGTGCCAGCAGCTACGAGCGGTGGGGCTACGAGCAGTACTTC. Supplemented by reference TRBV7-8 and TRBJ2-7, the full variable domain reads GAGVSQSPRYKVAKRGQDVALRCDPISGHVSLFWYQQALGQGPEFLTYFQNEAQLDKSGLPSDRFFAERPEGSVSTLKIQRTQQEDSAVYLCASSYERWGYEQYFGPGTRLTVT.

This clone was seen once. The chain carries TRBV27 and TRBJ1-1; 9 positions agree with TRBD1. CDR1 is MNHEY and CDR2 is SMNVEV in the germline V gene (reference sequence). Trimming removed 4 bases from V and 4 bases from J; junction bases left unmatched: 4. The CDR3 extends over 14 amino acids. DNA for the CDR3: TGTGCCAGCAGTTCCCGGACAGGGGTCACTGAAGCTTTCTTT. It encodes CASSSRTGVTEAFF.

The J gene is TRBJ2-7, the V gene TRBV5-5; D call uncertain. The CDR3 sequence is 12 residues long. The germline CDR1 and CDR2 sequences are SGHKS and YYEKEE (reference sequence). The V gene lost 1 base and the J gene lost 4 bases, with 6 bases spanning the gap. CDR3 in amino acids: CASSLHGYEQYF. The CDR3 region has the DNA TGTGCCAGCAGCTTGCACGGATACGAGCAGTACTTC.

The rearrangement links TRBV30 to TRBJ1-6, with 7 positions matching TRBD1. This CDR3 has 14 residues. Germline-derived CDR1 and CDR2 are GTSNPN and SVGIG (reference sequence). Germline trimming cut 4 bases from V and 9 bases from J; bases unmatched to any gene: 9. CDR3 DNA sequence: TGTGCCTGGACCCCGGGACAGCGCGGTTCACCCCTCCACTTT. Amino acid sequence: CAWTPGQRGSPLHF.

This sequence joins TRBV27 and TRBJ1-1; D is undetermined. The ends were cut back, 5 bases at V and 0 bases at J, with 16 bases in the middle. The V gene's germline CDR1 is MNHEY and CDR2 SMNVEV (reference sequence). The CDR3 contains 16 residues. For the CDR3, the DNA is TGTGCCAGCAGTCCCCTTAGGGTACATATGAACACTGAAGCTTTCTTT. This codes for CASSPLRVHMNTEAFF.

This chain joins TRBV7-8 and TRBJ1-1; TRBD1 matches 7 bases. After removal of 1 base from V and 5 bases from J, the junction contained 4 bases not matched to a gene. Germline CDR1 and CDR2: SGHVS and FQNEAQ. The CDR3 is made up of 14 amino acids. As DNA, the CDR3 is TGTGCCAGCAGCTTAGAGACAGGGAATACTGAAGCTTTCTTT. It encodes CASSLETGNTEAFF.